This T cell receptor beta chain came from a study of cytomegalovirus exposure and HLA in healthy donors. Overall study context: Out of several hundred genotyped donors, about 80% belonged to the Caucasian-associated ancestry cluster.

In the PCR, 60 Vbeta and 13 Jbeta primers were used. Study processing details: Later, an analysis found 80 million or so unique TCR beta chains, and approximately 10 million of these were shared. The method was immunoSEQ multiplex PCR; TCRdb's version includes in-frame clones alone and lacks a portion of them. V, J and clone size are taken as reported in that table, and D and trimming were inferred from the DNA itself. The sample table sets out roughly 84,000 clones. Notes on this clone: Its antigen is undetermined.

Overall study findings and caveats: According to an earlier analysis, most TCR beta V segments yielded productive rearrangements about 87% or about 30% of the time. TRBV6-2, TRBV6-3 and some other V segments were excluded as indistinguishable.

The CDR3 extends over 14 amino acids. The V and J ends lost 4 bases and 0 bases respectively, with 10 bases between them. Germline CDR1 reads SEHNR; CDR2 reads FQNEAQ (reference sequence). The specimen sequenced was PBMCs. The receptor's source is a man aged 45-60 years in good health and CMV-seronegative. The chain employs TRBV7-9 and TRBJ2-7; D perhaps matches TRBD2 (5 bases). This CDR3 is CASSSSGISYEQYF. CDR3 DNA: TGTGCCAGCAGCTCTTCCGGGATCTCCTACGAGCAGTACTTC.